One T cell receptor beta chain is described in this entry. The CDR3 is 15 residues long. Losses at the gene ends were 3 bases for V and 8 bases for J; bases not matched to a gene: 9. Germline assignment: CDR1 ENHRY and CDR2 SYGVKD. Using immunoSEQ multiplex PCR, the repertoire was profiled, and TCRdb retains in-frame clones only, with some absent. The table lists roughly 250,000 clones, approximately 85% of them singletons. These data are taken from a study of blood T cell repertoires in COVID-19. As for the study in general: Samples of COVID-19 (acute and convalescent) were obtained from the United States, Italy and Spain. T cells, B-cell-depleted T cells, or PBMCs provided the cDNA or gDNA that served as material.

The sample was peripheral blood. The chain links TRBV10-3 to TRBJ2-3; 9 nucleotides line up with TRBD2. This sequence was found in a human donor with COVID-19, enrolled during active disease. The donor label of this sample is uncertain. The CDR3 is CAISDRREGVGTQYF. The CDR3 nucleotides are TGTGCCATCAGTGATCGGCGGGAGGGTGTCGGTACGCAGTATTTT.